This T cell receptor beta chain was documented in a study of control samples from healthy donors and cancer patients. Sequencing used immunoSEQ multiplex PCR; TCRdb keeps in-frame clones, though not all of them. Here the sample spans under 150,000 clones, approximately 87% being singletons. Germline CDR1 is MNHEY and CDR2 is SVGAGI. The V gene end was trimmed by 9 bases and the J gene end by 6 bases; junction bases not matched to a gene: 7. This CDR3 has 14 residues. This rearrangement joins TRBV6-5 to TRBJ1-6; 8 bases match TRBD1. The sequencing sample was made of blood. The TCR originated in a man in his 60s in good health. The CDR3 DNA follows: TGTGCCAGTTTTACCGGGACAGGTAATTCACCCCTCCACTTT. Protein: CASFTGTGNSPLHF.